These 23 T cell receptor beta chains were sequenced from one sample in a study of blood T cell repertoires in COVID-19. Profiling relied on immunoSEQ multiplex PCR, and the TCRdb table lists in-frame clones only, not all of them. The sample includes about 670,000 clones, around 89% of them seen just once. The specimen sequenced was peripheral blood. These receptors came from a young woman with acute or convalescent COVID-19.

V usage is TRBV9 and J usage is TRBJ2-3; 7 nucleotides match TRBD1. The CDR3 contains 15 residues. V lost 0 bases to trimming and J lost 5 bases; unmatched junction nucleotides: 6. CDR1 is SGDLS, CDR2 YYNGEE, per germline. The CDR3 protein is CASSVETGWLDTQYF. The CDR3 DNA follows: TGTGCCAGCAGCGTAGAGACAGGGTGGTTAGATACGCAGTATTTT.

With respect to this clone: Different DNA sequences within this sample yield the same CDR3. The gene calls are TRBV27 and TRBJ1-4, with 8 positions matching TRBD1. The germline CDR1 and CDR2 sequences are MNHEY and SMNVEV (reference sequence). This CDR3 is 13 amino acids long. With 8 bases clipped from V and 5 bases from J, the junction kept 4 bases outside the gene matches. The CDR3 spells CASSTGGNEKLFF. The CDR3 DNA sequence: TGTGCCAGCTCCACAGGGGGAAATGAAAAACTGTTTTTT. The entire variable domain, with the rest obtained from reference TRBV27 and TRBJ1-4, is as follows: EAQVTQNPRYLITVTGKKLTVTCSQNMNHEYMSWYRQDPGLGLRQIYYSMNVEVTDKGDVPEGYKVSRKEKRNFPLILESPSPNQTSLYFCASSTGGNEKLFFGSGTQLSVL.

The chain links TRBV27 to TRBJ1-2; 7 bases fit TRBD1. Germline CDR1 reads MNHEY; CDR2 reads SMNVEV (reference sequence). V lost 3 bases to trimming and J lost 5 bases; unmatched junction nucleotides: 6. The CDR3 has 14 residues. The chain's CDR3 is CASSLKGAGYGYTF. The CDR3 DNA follows: TGTGCCAGCAGTTTGAAGGGGGCTGGGTATGGCTACACCTTC.

V usage is TRBV11-3 and J usage is TRBJ1-1; maybe TRBD1 (6 bases). The germline V gene encodes CDR1 SGHNT and CDR2 YENEEA. Trimming took off 3 bases at V and 5 bases at J, with 10 bases between the two ends. This CDR3 spans 13 amino acids. The CDR3 protein is CASSFTGRTEAFF. The CDR3 bases are TGTGCCAGCAGCTTCACAGGGCGGACTGAAGCTTTCTTT.

The chain carries TRBV6-2 or TRBV6-3 and TRBJ1-2; tentative D call: TRBD1 (5 bases). Trimming removed 5 bases at V and 7 bases at J, with 8 bases between. This CDR3 spans 11 amino acids. CDR1 and CDR2 (germline): MNHEY, SVGEGT. CDR3 sequence: CASSQGIGYTF. The CDR3 bases are TGTGCCAGCAGTCAGGGCATTGGCTACACCTTC.

The V and J genes are TRBV6-1 and TRBJ2-4; D gene uncertain. V shed 2 bases and J shed 0 bases, with 8 bases lying between them. This CDR3 spans 15 amino acids. Germline-derived CDR1 and CDR2 are MNHNS and SASEGT. The DNA for the CDR3 is TGTGCCAGCAGTGAACAGGCCTTAGCCAAAAACATTCAGTACTTC. Protein: CASSEQALAKNIQYF.

The chain uses TRBV9 and TRBJ1-2; 7 bases agree with TRBD1. The CDR3 covers 18 residues. Germline CDR1 and CDR2: SGDLS and YYNGEE. J lost 2 bases, V lost 0 bases, and 13 bases had no gene match. The chain's CDR3 is CASSVVPQGFFLNYGYTF. The CDR3 nucleotides are TGTGCCAGCAGCGTAGTCCCACAGGGGTTTTTTCTAAACTATGGCTACACCTTC. Filled out from reference TRBV9 and TRBJ1-2, the complete variable domain reads DSGVTQTPKHLITATGQRVTLRCSPRSGDLSVYWYQQSLDQGLQFLIQYYNGEERAKGNILERFSAQQFPDLHSELNLSSLELGDSALYFCASSVVPQGFFLNYGYTFGSGTRLTVV.

This clone was found a few times. In the same sample, other DNA sequences code for this CDR3. This chain connects TRBV6-5 to TRBJ1-1; the D gene is possibly TRBD1 (6 bases). Trimming took off 3 bases at V and 5 bases at J, with 10 bases between the two ends. The CDR3 is 13 amino acids. CDR1 MNHEY and CDR2 SVGAGI come from the germline V gene. CDR3 nucleotides: TGTGCCAGCAGTTATGAGGGGGGGACTGAAGCTTTCTTT. Its translation: CASSYEGGTEAFF.

The chain links TRBV7-8 to TRBJ1-6; D gene ambiguous. V shed 5 bases and J shed 0 bases, with 14 bases lying between them. The CDR3 sequence is 17 residues long. The V gene's germline CDR1 is SGHVS and CDR2 FQNEAQ. The CDR3 sequence: CASSPLPRSSYNSPLHF. DNA of the CDR3: TGTGCCAGCAGCCCCCTCCCTCGTAGCTCCTATAATTCACCCCTCCACTTT.

The V and J genes are TRBV2 and TRBJ2-5; possible D gene TRBD2, 6 bases. The CDR3 loop spans 14 amino acids. Germline V gene sequence: CDR1 SNHLY, CDR2 FYNNEI. V gave up 6 bases and J gave up 9 bases, with 20 bases separating them. For the CDR3, the DNA is TGTGCCAGCAGGGGGCGGGGCTTCATGTGGGCCCAGTACTTC. It translates to CASRGRGFMWAQYF.

The CDR3 region is CASSSGTGRFFLSGYTF. CDR3 nucleotides: TGTGCCAGCAGCTCCGGGACAGGAAGGTTTTTCCTCTCTGGCTACACCTTC. J is TRBJ1-2 and V is TRBV7-3, with TRBD1 identical over 8 bases. Germline V gene sequence: CDR1 SGHTA, CDR2 FQGTGA. The J segment lost 7 bases and the V segment lost 4 bases, leaving 17 bases of the junction unmatched. This CDR3 comprises 17 residues.

This clone has more than one count but fewer than ten. The CDR3 bases are TGTGCCAGCAGTTACAGGGGCGTGAACACTGAAGCTTTCTTT. Residues: CASSYRGVNTEAFF. The chain joins TRBV6-5 to TRBJ1-1, with D possibly TRBD1 on 5 matching bases. The CDR3 length is 14 residues. Per the germline V gene, CDR1 is MNHEY and CDR2 is SVGAGI. The V and J ends lost 2 bases and 0 bases respectively, with 7 bases between them.

This chain uses TRBV19 with TRBJ1-1; D is uncertain. Trimming pared 6 bases from V and 5 bases from J, leaving 22 bases between. The germline V gene has CDR1 LNHDA and CDR2 SQIVND (reference sequence). This CDR3 has 16 amino acids. CDR3 in amino acids: CASSPGTRGRGTEAFF. As DNA, the CDR3 is TGTGCCAGTAGCCCGGGAACTCGGGGTCGTGGGACTGAAGCTTTCTTT.

V is TRBV5-1 and J is TRBJ2-1; 11 bases agree with TRBD2. This CDR3 spans 16 amino acids. CDR1 and CDR2 (germline): SGHRS, YFSETQ. V shed 3 bases and J 10 bases; nucleotides not matched to a gene: 12. The CDR3 loop reads CASSSEVAGGLDEQFF. CDR3 in DNA: TGCGCCAGCAGCTCAGAGGTAGCGGGGGGGCTAGACGAGCAGTTCTTC.

In DNA, the CDR3 is TGTGCCAGCTCTGGGGACTACTATGGCTACACCTTC. Translated, it gives CASSGDYYGYTF. The chain is built from TRBV18 and TRBJ1-2, with D perhaps TRBD1 (5 bases). This CDR3 is 12 amino acids long. V was clipped by 6 bases and J by 3 bases, with 8 bases between them. Per the germline V gene, CDR1 is KGHSH and CDR2 is LQKENI.

This clone was counted a single time. V gene TRBV2 combines with J gene TRBJ2-1, with D perhaps TRBD2 (5 bases). Trimming cost V 3 bases and J 6 bases, with 12 bases left between them. The CDR3 runs to 14 residues. CDR1 is SNHLY and CDR2 is FYNNEI in the germline V gene. This chain's CDR3 is CASSEVAWANEQFF. The CDR3 DNA reads as TGTGCCAGCAGTGAGGTAGCGTGGGCCAATGAGCAGTTCTTC.

The rearrangement joins TRBV19 to TRBJ1-2; 7 bases align to TRBD1. The CDR3 has 15 residues. Germline V CDR1 and CDR2: LNHDA, SQIVND (reference sequence). The V and J ends lost 5 bases and 0 bases, in that order; junction bases with no gene match: 6. The CDR3 DNA is TGTGCCAGTAGTGCGACAGGGAGAACTAACTATGGCTACACCTTC. Amino acid sequence: CASSATGRTNYGYTF. The whole variable domain, remainder taken from reference TRBV19 and TRBJ1-2, is DGGITQSPKYLFRKEGQNVTLSCEQNLNHDAMYWYRQDPGQGLRLIYYSQIVNDFQKGDIAEGYSVSREKKESFPLTVTSAQKNPTAFYLCASSATGRTNYGYTFGSGTRLTVV.

The sample holds a few counts of this clone. The V gene is TRBV30, the J gene TRBJ1-1; D not resolved. In germline, CDR1 is GTSNPN, CDR2 SVGIG (reference sequence). V was shortened by 4 bases and J by 7 bases, with 10 bases between the two germline ends. The CDR3 has 11 amino acids. CDR3 DNA: TGTGCCTGGACCCCTCTCCGTGAAGCTTTCTTT. Encoded protein: CAWTPLREAFF.

The rearrangement links TRBV7-9 to TRBJ1-1, with D possibly being TRBD1 (5 bases). Trimming cost V 1 base and J 1 base, with 13 bases left between them. This CDR3 has 16 amino acids. Germline CDR1 reads SEHNR; CDR2 reads FQNEAQ (reference sequence). Here the CDR3 reads CASSLEGLGGNTEAFF. DNA of the CDR3: TGTGCCAGCAGCTTAGAAGGATTGGGGGGGAACACTGAAGCTTTCTTT.

The chain is built from TRBV5-6 and TRBJ1-2; a weak D match, TRBD1 (5 bases). The CDR3 sequence is 16 residues long. V was cut by 4 bases and J by 4 bases, with 20 bases left in between. The germline V gene encodes CDR1 SGHDT and CDR2 YYEEEE. The CDR3: CASSPEGQTRTYGYTF. CDR3 in DNA: TGTGCCAGCAGCCCGGAGGGGCAGACTAGAACCTATGGCTACACCTTC.

This clone was picked up a small number of times. This chain links TRBV6-5 with TRBJ1-6; TRBD1 matches at 7 bases. This CDR3 contains 12 residues. The J segment lost 10 bases and the V segment lost 8 bases, leaving 5 bases of the junction unmatched. Germline V gives CDR1 MNHEY, CDR2 SVGAGI. For the CDR3, the DNA is TGTGCCAGCCCAACAGGGGACTCACCCCTCCACTTT. As protein: CASPTGDSPLHF.

The rearrangement uses TRBV27 and TRBJ2-7, with a tentative D call TRBD1 (6 bases). CDR3 size: 11 residues. Germline V gene sequence: CDR1 MNHEY, CDR2 SMNVEV (reference sequence). The germline V and J ends were trimmed by 5 bases and 4 bases, with 6 bases remaining between them. The CDR3 here is CASSRGYEQYF. Written as DNA, the CDR3 is TGTGCCAGCAGTAGGGGGTACGAGCAGTACTTC.

The V and J genes are TRBV19 and TRBJ1-5, with 7 bases identical to TRBD1. Germline CDR1 is LNHDA and CDR2 is SQIVND (reference sequence). The V segment lost 3 bases and the J segment 4 bases; nucleotides outside the gene matches: 0. The CDR3 has 13 amino acids. The DNA of the CDR3 is TGTGCCAGTAGTATGGACAGGAATCAGCCCCAGCATTTT. This codes for CASSMDRNQPQHF.